This T cell receptor beta chain originates from a study of blood T cell repertoires in COVID-19. For the study at large: Samples of COVID-19 (acute and convalescent) were obtained from the United States, Italy and Spain. PBMCs, B-cell-depleted T cells, or T cells were the source of the cDNA or gDNA that made up the material.

The authors' processing: Researchers report that nucleated cell counts were estimated from reference gene primer amplification. Here immunoSEQ multiplex PCR was the method, and the copy in TCRdb shows in-frame clones only, minus some. V, J and clone size are taken as reported in that table, and D and trimming were inferred from the DNA itself. The sample yields a few hundred thousand clones, approximately 81% seen once. CDR1 and CDR2 from the germline V gene are SGHTA and FQGNSA. The CDR3 extends over 16 amino acids. The V gene lost 4 bases and the J gene lost 1 base, with 14 bases spanning the gap. The sequence was collected from a man between 60 and 75 years old with acute or convalescent COVID-19. The chain couples TRBV7-2 to TRBJ1-5; D possibly corresponds to TRBD1 (5 bases). Sequenced: peripheral blood. The CDR3 sequence: CASSSRGGGSNQPQHF. CDR3 coding DNA: TGTGCCAGCAGCTCTCGGGGGGGAGGGAGCAATCAGCCCCAGCATTTT.